This TCR beta chain was found in a study of blood T cell repertoires in COVID-19. Study-level information: Whether acute or convalescent, the COVID-19 samples came from the United States, Italy and Spain. PBMCs, B-cell-depleted T cells, or T cells were the source of the cDNA or gDNA that made up the material.

Source study methods: Reference gene primers were amplified, and this amplification served to estimate nucleated cell counts. TCRdb's table, derived via immunoSEQ multiplex PCR, lists solely in-frame clones and lacks some. The DNA was the basis for D and trimming; V, J and clone size are from that table. The table shows under 350,000 clones, with less than 85% occurring only once. The CDR3 extends over 15 amino acids. Trimming took 4 bases from V and 8 from J, leaving 17 bases between them. Looked up from germline, CDR1 is SGHTA and CDR2 is FQGNSA. The source of this sequence is a man in his 60s who had recovered from COVID-19. The rearrangement uses TRBV7-2 and TRBJ2-2; maybe TRBD2 (5 bases). The sample was peripheral blood. As DNA, the CDR3 is TGTGCCAGCAGCTCTCCGGGCGGTGCGGGTGGGGAGCTGTTTTTT. This codes for CASSSPGGAGGELFF.